This T cell receptor (beta chain) was sequenced in a study of blood T cell repertoires in COVID-19. Turning to the study itself: Collection of acute and convalescent COVID-19 samples took place in the United States, Italy and Spain. T cells, B-cell-depleted T cells, or PBMCs provided the cDNA or gDNA that served as material.

Authors' data handling: Cell counts per sample came from amplifying reference gene primers. Sequenced by immunoSEQ multiplex PCR; TCRdb stores in-frame clones only, minus some. V and J calls and clone size are those listed in that table; D and trimming were worked out from the DNA. The sample has some 490,000 clones, roughly 85% seen once. This sequence was found in a human donor in a cohort sampled during active COVID-19. Sequenced: peripheral blood.

The CDR3 nucleotides read TGTGCCAGCAGCTTAAGTCTTGCGGGACCCTATGGCTACACCTTC. It specifies CASSLSLAGPYGYTF. The rearrangement joins TRBV7-3 to TRBJ1-2, with D tentatively TRBD1 (5 bases). CDR3 size: 15 residues. From germline, CDR1 is SGHTA and CDR2 FQGTGA. V lost 1 base and J 4 bases, leaving 13 bases between the germline ends.